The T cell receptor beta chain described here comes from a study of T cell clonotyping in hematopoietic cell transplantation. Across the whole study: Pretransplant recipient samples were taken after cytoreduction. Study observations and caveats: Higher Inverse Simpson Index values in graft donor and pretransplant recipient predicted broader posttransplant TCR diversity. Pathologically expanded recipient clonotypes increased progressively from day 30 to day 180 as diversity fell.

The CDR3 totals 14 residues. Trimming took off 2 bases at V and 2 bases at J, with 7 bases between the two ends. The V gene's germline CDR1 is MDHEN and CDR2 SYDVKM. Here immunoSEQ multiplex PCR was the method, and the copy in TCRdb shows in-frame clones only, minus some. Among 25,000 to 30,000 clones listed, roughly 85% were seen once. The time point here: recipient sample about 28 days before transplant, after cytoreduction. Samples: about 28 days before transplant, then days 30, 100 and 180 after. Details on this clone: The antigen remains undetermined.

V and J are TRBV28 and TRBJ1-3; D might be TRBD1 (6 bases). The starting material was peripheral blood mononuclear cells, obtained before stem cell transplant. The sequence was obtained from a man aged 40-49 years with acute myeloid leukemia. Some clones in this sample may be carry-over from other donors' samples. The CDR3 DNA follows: TGTGCCAGCAGTTTAGCAGGGGCTGGAAACACCATATATTTT. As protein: CASSLAGAGNTIYF. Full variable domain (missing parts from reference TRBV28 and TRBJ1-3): DVKVTQSSRYLVKRTGEKVFLECVQDMDHENMFWYRQDPGLGLRLIYFSYDVKMKEKGDIPEGYSVSREKKERFSLILESASTNQTSMYLCASSLAGAGNTIYFGEGSWLTVV.